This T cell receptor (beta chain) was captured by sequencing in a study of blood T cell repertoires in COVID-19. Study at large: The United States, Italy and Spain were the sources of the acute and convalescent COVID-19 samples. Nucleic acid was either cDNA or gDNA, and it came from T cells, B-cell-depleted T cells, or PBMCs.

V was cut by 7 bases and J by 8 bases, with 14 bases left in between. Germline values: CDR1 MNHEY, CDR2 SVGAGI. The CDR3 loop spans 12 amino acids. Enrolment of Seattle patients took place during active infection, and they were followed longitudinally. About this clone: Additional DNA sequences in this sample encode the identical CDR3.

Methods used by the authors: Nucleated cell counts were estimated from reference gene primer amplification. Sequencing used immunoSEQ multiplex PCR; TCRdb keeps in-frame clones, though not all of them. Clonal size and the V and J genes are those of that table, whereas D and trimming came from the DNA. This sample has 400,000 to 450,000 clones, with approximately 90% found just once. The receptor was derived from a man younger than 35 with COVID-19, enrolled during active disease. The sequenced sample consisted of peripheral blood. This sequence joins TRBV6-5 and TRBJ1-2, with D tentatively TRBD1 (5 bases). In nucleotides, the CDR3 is TGTGCCAGCACGGGGAGGGGTGGCGGCTACACCTTC. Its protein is CASTGRGGGYTF.